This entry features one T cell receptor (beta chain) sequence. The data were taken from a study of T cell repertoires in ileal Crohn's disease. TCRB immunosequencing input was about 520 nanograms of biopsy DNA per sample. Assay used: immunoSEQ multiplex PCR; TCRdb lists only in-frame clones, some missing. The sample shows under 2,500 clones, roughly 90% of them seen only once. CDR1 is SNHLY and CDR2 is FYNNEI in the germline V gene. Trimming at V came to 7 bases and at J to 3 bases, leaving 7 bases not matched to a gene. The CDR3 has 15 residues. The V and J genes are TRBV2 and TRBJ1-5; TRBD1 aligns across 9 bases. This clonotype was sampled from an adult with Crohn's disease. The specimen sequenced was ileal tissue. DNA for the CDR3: TGTGCCAGCAAGGGGACAGGGAGGTACAATCAGCCCCAGCATTTT. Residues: CASKGTGRYNQPQHF.